This TCR beta chain was sequenced during a study of T cells expressing NK-cell markers. Each CDR3 protein gets one entry in TCRdb, which reprocessed the 5' RACE reads and gives no DNA. Seen in this sample are about 370,000 distinct CDR3 sequences; the ten most common clones hold around 10%. The TCR originated in a woman aged 45-65 years in good health. The sequencing input was blood T cells: a sorted CD56 or NKG2C T cell subset, CD4+ or CD8+ T cells, or bulk PBMC T cells (not recorded which).

CDR3 in amino acids: CATSRERTGSEAFF. The rearrangement joins TRBV15 to TRBJ1-1; checking the TCRdb D call of TRBD1 is not possible without DNA. Germline loops: CDR1 LNHNV, CDR2 YYDKDF (reference sequence). The CDR3 covers 14 residues.